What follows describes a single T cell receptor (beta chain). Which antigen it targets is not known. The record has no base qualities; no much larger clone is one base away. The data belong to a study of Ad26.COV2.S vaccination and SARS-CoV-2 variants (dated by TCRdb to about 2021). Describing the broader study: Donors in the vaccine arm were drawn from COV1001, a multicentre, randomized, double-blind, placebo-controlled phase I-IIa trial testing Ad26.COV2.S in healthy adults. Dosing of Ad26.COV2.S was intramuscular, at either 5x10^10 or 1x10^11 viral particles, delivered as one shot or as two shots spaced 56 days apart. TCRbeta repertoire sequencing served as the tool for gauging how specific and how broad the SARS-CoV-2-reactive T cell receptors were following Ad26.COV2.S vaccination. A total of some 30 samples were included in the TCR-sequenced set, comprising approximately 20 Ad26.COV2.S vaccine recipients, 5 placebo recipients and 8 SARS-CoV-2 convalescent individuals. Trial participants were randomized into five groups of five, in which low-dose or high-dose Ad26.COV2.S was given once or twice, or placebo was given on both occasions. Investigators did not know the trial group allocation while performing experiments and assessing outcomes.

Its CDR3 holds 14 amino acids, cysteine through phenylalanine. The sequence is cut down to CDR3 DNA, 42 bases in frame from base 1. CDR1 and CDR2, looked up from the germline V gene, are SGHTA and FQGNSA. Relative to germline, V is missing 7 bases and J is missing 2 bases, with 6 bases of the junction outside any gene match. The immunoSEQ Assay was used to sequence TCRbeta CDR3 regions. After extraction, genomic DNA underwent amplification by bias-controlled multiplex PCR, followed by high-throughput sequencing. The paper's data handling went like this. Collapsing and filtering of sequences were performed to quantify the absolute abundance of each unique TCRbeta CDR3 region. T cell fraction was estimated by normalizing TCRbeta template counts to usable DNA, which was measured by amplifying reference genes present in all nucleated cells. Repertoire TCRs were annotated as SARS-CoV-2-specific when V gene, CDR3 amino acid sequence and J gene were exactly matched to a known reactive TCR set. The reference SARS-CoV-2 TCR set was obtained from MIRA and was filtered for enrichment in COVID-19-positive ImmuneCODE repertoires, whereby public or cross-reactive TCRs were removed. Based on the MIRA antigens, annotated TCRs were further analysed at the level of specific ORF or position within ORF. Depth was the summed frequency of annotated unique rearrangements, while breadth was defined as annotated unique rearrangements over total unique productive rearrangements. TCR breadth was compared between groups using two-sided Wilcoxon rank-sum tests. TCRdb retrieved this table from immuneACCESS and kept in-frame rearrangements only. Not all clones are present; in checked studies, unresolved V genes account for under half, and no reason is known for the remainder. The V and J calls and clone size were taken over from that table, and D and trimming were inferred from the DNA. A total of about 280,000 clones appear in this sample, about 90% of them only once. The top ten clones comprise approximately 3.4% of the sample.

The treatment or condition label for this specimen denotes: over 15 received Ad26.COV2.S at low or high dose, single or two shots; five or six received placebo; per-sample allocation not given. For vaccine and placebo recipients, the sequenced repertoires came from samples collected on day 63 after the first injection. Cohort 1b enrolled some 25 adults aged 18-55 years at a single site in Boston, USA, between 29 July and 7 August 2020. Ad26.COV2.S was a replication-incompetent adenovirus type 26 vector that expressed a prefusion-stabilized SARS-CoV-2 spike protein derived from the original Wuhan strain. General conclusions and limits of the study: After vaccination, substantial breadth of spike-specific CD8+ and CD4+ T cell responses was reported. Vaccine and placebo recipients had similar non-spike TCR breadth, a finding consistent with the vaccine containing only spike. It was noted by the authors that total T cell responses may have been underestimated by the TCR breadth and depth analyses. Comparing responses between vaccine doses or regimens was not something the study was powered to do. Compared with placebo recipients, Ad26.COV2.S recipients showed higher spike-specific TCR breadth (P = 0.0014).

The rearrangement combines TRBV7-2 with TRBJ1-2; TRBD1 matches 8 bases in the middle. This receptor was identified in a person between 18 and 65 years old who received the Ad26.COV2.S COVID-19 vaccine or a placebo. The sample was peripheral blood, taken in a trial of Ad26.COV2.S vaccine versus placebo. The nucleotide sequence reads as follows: TGTGCCAGCAACAGGGGACAGGCCAACTATGGCTACACCTTC. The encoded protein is CASNRGQANYGYTF.